One sample yielded the 30 T cell receptor beta chains listed below, sequenced in a study of shared clonotypes between healthy human individuals. Produced via immunoSEQ multiplex PCR; TCRdb's table is partial and in-frame only. The table lists 2 million to 2.5 million clones, 93% of them singletons, with roughly 0.36% in the top ten. The sequenced sample consisted of naive CD4+ T cells from PBMCs. The subset is: CD45RA+ positively selected. These receptors all stem from a man between 18 and 29 years old in good health. Some clones in this sample may be carry-over from other donors' samples.

The chain employs TRBV29-1 and TRBJ2-3; TRBD2 aligns across 12 bases. CDR3 length: 15 residues. With V trimmed by 7 bases and J by 6 bases, 11 bases remained unmatched. Germline-derived CDR1 and CDR2 are SQVTM and ANQGSEA. CDR3 in DNA: TGCAGCGCCTGGACTAGCGGGATGTCATCGGATACGCAGTATTTT. Amino acids: CSAWTSGMSSDTQYF.

This chain uses TRBV9 with TRBJ2-2, with a weak D call TRBD1 (5 bases). Germline V gene lookup returns CDR1 SGDLS and CDR2 YYNGEE. V lost 4 bases and J 3 bases, leaving 10 bases between the germline ends. This CDR3 is built from 14 residues. CDR3 nucleotide sequence: TGTGCCAGCAGCATAGACAGTTACACCGGGGAGCTGTTTTTT. Residues: CASSIDSYTGELFF.

The V call is TRBV6-6, the J call TRBJ2-3; D might be TRBD1 (5 bases). Germline loops: CDR1 MNHNY, CDR2 SVGAGI (reference sequence). V lost 11 bases, J lost 5 bases, and 17 bases lay in between. This CDR3 is built from 13 residues. The CDR3 bases are TGTGCCGGCAAGGTTCAGGGTGAAGATACGCAGTATTTT. It encodes CAGKVQGEDTQYF.

This sequence joins TRBV10-3 and TRBJ2-1; a weak D match, TRBD1 (7 bases). V shed 8 bases and J shed 0 bases, with 14 bases lying between them. The CDR3 is 15 amino acids. Germline assignment: CDR1 ENHRY and CDR2 SYGVKD. DNA for the CDR3: TGTGCCATCCGGGAGACAGGGAGCTCCTACAATGAGCAGTTCTTC. Translated, it gives CAIRETGSSYNEQFF.

The gene calls are TRBV9 and TRBJ2-2; 13 bases are a match to TRBD2. This CDR3 is 15 amino acids long. Germline V lookup: CDR1 SGDLS, CDR2 YYNGEE. The V segment lost 4 bases and the J segment 5 bases; nucleotides outside the gene matches: 2. CDR3 amino acids: CASSQTSGRTGELFF. DNA for the CDR3: TGTGCCAGCAGCCAGACTAGCGGGAGGACCGGGGAGCTGTTTTTT.

CDR3 residues: CASSAQGNSGNTIYF. CDR3 DNA sequence: TGTGCCAGCAGCGCCCAGGGGAACTCTGGAAACACCATATATTTT. The chain employs TRBV9 and TRBJ1-3; a possible D gene is TRBD1 (6 bases). The V end lost 3 bases, the J end lost 0 bases, and 10 bases lay between the germline ends. Looked up from germline, CDR1 is SGDLS and CDR2 is YYNGEE. The CDR3 contains 15 residues.

The chain has TRBV9 and TRBJ2-4, with 10 bases fitting TRBD2. Losses at the gene ends were 2 bases for V and 7 bases for J; bases not matched to a gene: 15. The CDR3 consists of 18 residues. Germline-derived CDR1 and CDR2 are SGDLS and YYNGEE. CDR3 DNA sequence: TGTGCCAGCAGCGTGTCGACGGGGCTAGCGGGAGAGGAGAACATTCAGTACTTC. It translates to CASSVSTGLAGEENIQYF. The whole variable domain, remainder taken from reference TRBV9 and TRBJ2-4, is DSGVTQTPKHLITATGQRVTLRCSPRSGDLSVYWYQQSLDQGLQFLIQYYNGEERAKGNILERFSAQQFPDLHSELNLSSLELGDSALYFCASSVSTGLAGEENIQYFGAGTRLSVL.

The chain employs TRBV14 and TRBJ2-1; D call uncertain. The germline V gene has CDR1 SGHDN and CDR2 FVKESK. This CDR3 spans 16 amino acids. V lost 1 base to trimming and J lost 4 bases, with 14 bases between them. Here the CDR3 reads CASSQAFLNSYNEQFF. CDR3 coding DNA: TGTGCCAGCAGCCAAGCGTTTCTGAACAGTTACAATGAGCAGTTCTTC.

This chain connects TRBV6-7 to TRBJ1-1; 8 nucleotides align to TRBD1. TRBV6-7 is filed as an ORF, its function uncertain. The CDR3 loop spans 13 amino acids. V trimming: 9 bases; J trimming: 5 bases; junction bases outside the gene matches: 8. In DNA, the CDR3 is TGTGCCAGGGCCGGACAGGGAAGAACTGAAGCTTTCTTT. Its translation: CARAGQGRTEAFF.

CDR3 coding DNA: TGTGCCTGGACCCCTTTCCCCCTAGCACGGAGTGGGGCCGGGGAGCTGTTTTTT. Protein product: CAWTPFPLARSGAGELFF. The chain recombines TRBV30 with TRBJ2-2; D is perhaps TRBD2 (5 bases). Germline assignment: CDR1 GTSNPN and CDR2 SVGIG (reference sequence). V was trimmed by 4 bases and J by 6 bases, leaving 27 bases between them. The CDR3 loop spans 18 amino acids.

V and J are TRBV30 and TRBJ2-7; the D gene could be TRBD1 or TRBD2 (5 bases each). CDR3 size: 15 residues. CDR1 and CDR2 (germline): GTSNPN, SVGIG (reference sequence). CDR3 protein: CAGSGFRVPKYEQYF. Written as DNA, the CDR3 is TGTGCGGGGAGCGGCTTCAGGGTCCCGAAGTACGAGCAGTACTTC.

CDR3 protein: CASSWGGQSSYNEQFF. In nucleotides, the CDR3 is TGTGCCAGCAGCTGGGGAGGACAGAGTTCCTACAATGAGCAGTTCTTC. The J gene is TRBJ2-1, the V gene TRBV5-4, with D perhaps TRBD1 or TRBD2 (6 bases each). The CDR3 runs 16 residues. Germline V gene data show CDR1 as SGHNT and CDR2 as YYREEE (reference sequence). V was cut by 3 bases and J by 1 base, with 14 bases left in between.

V and J are TRBV9 and TRBJ2-2; D is tentatively TRBD1 or TRBD2 (5 bases each). Germline loops: CDR1 SGDLS, CDR2 YYNGEE. The CDR3 has 14 residues. V shed 6 bases and J shed 3 bases, with 12 bases lying between them. The chain's CDR3 is CASNRQGDTGELFF. CDR3 in DNA: TGTGCCAGCAATCGGCAGGGAGACACCGGGGAGCTGTTTTTT.

V and J are TRBV10-1 and TRBJ2-7, with TRBD2 matching over 8 bases. Per the germline V gene, CDR1 is WNHNN and CDR2 is SYGVQD (reference sequence). CDR3 length: 14 amino acids. Trimming at V came to 8 bases and at J to 4 bases, leaving 10 bases not matched to a gene. CDR3 in amino acids: CASPGPSGRYEQYF. For the CDR3, the DNA is TGCGCCAGCCCGGGGCCTAGCGGGCGGTACGAGCAGTACTTC.

This sequence joins TRBV19 and TRBJ1-5, with no clear D. Germline V gene lookup returns CDR1 LNHDA and CDR2 SQIVND (reference sequence). Trimming left V 3 bases short and J 6 bases short, with 21 bases between. This CDR3 has 17 residues. CDR3 sequence: CASSIPDQVAPGQPQHF. The CDR3 DNA reads TGTGCCAGTAGTATCCCCGACCAAGTCGCACCGGGTCAGCCCCAGCATTTT.

This sequence joins TRBV30 and TRBJ2-6; D not certain. V was shortened by 3 bases and J by 0 bases, with 9 bases between the two germline ends. The CDR3 length is 15 residues. Germline loops: CDR1 GTSNPN, CDR2 SVGIG (reference sequence). CDR3 sequence: CAWRPDLSGANVLTF. The CDR3 nucleotides are TGTGCCTGGAGACCCGACCTCTCTGGGGCCAACGTCCTGACTTTC.

V and J are TRBV5-5 and TRBJ1-2; D is possibly TRBD1 (5 bases). This CDR3 region has 18 residues. V was trimmed by 7 bases and J by 0 bases, leaving 25 bases between them. In germline, CDR1 is SGHKS, CDR2 YYEKEE (reference sequence). CDR3 protein: CASEQSSRGTIANYGYTF. The CDR3 nucleotides read TGTGCCAGCGAACAGTCCTCCCGTGGGACTATAGCTAACTATGGCTACACCTTC.

This chain uses TRBV21-1 with TRBJ2-7; TRBD1, the table's D call, lacks a check against the DNA. TRBV21-1 is noted as a pseudogene. The CDR3 runs to 14 residues. The CDR3 is CASSPGQGAGEQYF. The DNA of the CDR3 is TGTGCCAGCAGTCCCGGACAGGGGGCTGGGGAGCAGTACTTC.

V and J are TRBV18 and TRBJ1-5, with D hard to call. Trimming removed 6 bases at V and 5 bases at J, with 11 bases between. Per germline, CDR1 KGHSH and CDR2 LQKENI. This CDR3 has 13 amino acids. CDR3 sequence: CASSNTADQPQHF. The DNA of the CDR3 is TGTGCCAGCTCGAACACGGCCGATCAGCCCCAGCATTTT.

This clone has only a few counts. The chain employs TRBV28 and TRBJ1-2, with D unresolved. The CDR3 totals 13 residues. Trimming removed 0 bases from V and 4 bases from J, with 6 bases in between. CDR1 is MDHEN and CDR2 is SYDVKM in the germline V gene. Written as DNA, the CDR3 is TGTGCCAGCAGTTTATGGTCCATCTATGGCTACACCTTC. It translates to CASSLWSIYGYTF.

The V call is TRBV30, the J call TRBJ2-1; D may be TRBD1 (6 bases). The CDR3 consists of 13 residues. V lost 8 bases and J 5 bases, leaving 16 bases between the germline ends. Germline CDR1 GTSNPN, CDR2 SVGIG (reference sequence). The DNA of the CDR3 is TGTGCCGGTCGGGGTCCAGGGGACAATGAGCAGTTCTTC. Protein: CAGRGPGDNEQFF.

This clone was observed a handful of times. The gene calls are TRBV7-8 and TRBJ1-1; the D gene is possibly TRBD1 (5 bases). This CDR3 has 15 amino acids. Trimming pared 11 bases from V and 1 base from J, leaving 20 bases between. CDR1 and CDR2 (germline): SGHVS, FQNEAQ. CDR3: CAGKFVTGGNTEAFF. The CDR3 coding sequence is TGTGCCGGGAAGTTCGTTACGGGGGGGAACACTGAAGCTTTCTTT. Based on the CDR3 plus reference TRBV7-8 and TRBJ1-1, the full variable domain is GAGVSQSPRYKVAKRGQDVALRCDPISGHVSLFWYQQALGQGPEFLTYFQNEAQLDKSGLPSDRFFAERPEGSVSTLKIQRTQQEDSAVYLCAGKFVTGGNTEAFFGQGTRLTVV.

V gene TRBV28 combines with J gene TRBJ1-2; 7 positions agree with TRBD1. CDR1 is MDHEN, CDR2 SYDVKM, per germline. V shed 2 bases, J shed 8 bases, and the junction held 8 bases outside the gene matches. This CDR3 spans 14 amino acids. Written as DNA, the CDR3 is TGTGCCAGCAGTTTAAGGGCGACAGGGTTAGGCTACACCTTC. Protein: CASSLRATGLGYTF.

The V gene is TRBV7-9, the J gene TRBJ1-1; D is perhaps TRBD1 (6 bases). CDR1 and CDR2 from the germline V gene are SEHNR and FQNEAQ (reference sequence). The CDR3 consists of 15 residues. The V and J ends lost 5 bases and 1 base respectively, with 14 bases between them. The CDR3: CASSRTGTKNTEAFF. The CDR3 coding sequence is TGTGCCAGCAGCCGCACCGGGACAAAGAACACTGAAGCTTTCTTT.

The rearrangement uses TRBV28 and TRBJ2-5; TRBD1 matches at 11 bases. CDR3 size: 14 residues. The V gene end was trimmed by 7 bases and the J gene end by 3 bases; junction bases not matched to a gene: 4. Germline values: CDR1 MDHEN, CDR2 SYDVKM. CDR3 sequence (DNA): TGTGCCAGCAACGGACAGGGGGCCGAAGAGACCCAGTACTTC. Protein product: CASNGQGAEETQYF.

The chain uses TRBV28 and TRBJ2-3; perhaps TRBD1 as D (6 bases). Trimming removed 8 bases at V and 2 bases at J, with 14 bases between. The CDR3 totals 14 residues. CDR1 and CDR2 from the germline V gene are MDHEN and SYDVKM. The CDR3 sequence is CASYPAGDTDTQYF. In nucleotides, the CDR3 is TGTGCCAGCTACCCAGCAGGGGACACAGATACGCAGTATTTT.

The CDR3 bases are TGTGCCAGCTCACCGACAGTGGAGGTCTATGGCTACACCTTC. This encodes CASSPTVEVYGYTF. The chain employs TRBV18 and TRBJ1-2; tentatively, D is TRBD1 (5 bases). The germline gives CDR1 KGHSH, CDR2 LQKENI. This CDR3 is built from 14 residues. The germline V and J ends were trimmed by 3 bases and 4 bases, with 12 bases remaining between them.

This chain links TRBV4-3 with TRBJ2-1; D is perhaps TRBD2 (6 bases). Germline V lookup: CDR1 LGHNA, CDR2 YSLEER. The length of the CDR3 is 16 residues. Trimming shortened V by 0 bases and J by 4 bases, and 13 bases separated the two germline ends. In DNA, the CDR3 is TGCGCCAGCAGCCAAGATCTGGGAGGAGGGTACAATGAGCAGTTCTTC. It is translated as CASSQDLGGGYNEQFF.

J is TRBJ2-3 and V is TRBV21-1; the table's D call of TRBD2 was not tested on the DNA. TRBV21-1 constitutes a pseudogene. CDR3 size: 17 residues. CDR3 bases: TGTGCCAGAAACGTCTTAGGGACTAGCGGGAAAGAAGATACGCAGTATTTT. Encoded protein: CARNVLGTSGKEDTQYF.

The chain employs TRBV6-6 and TRBJ2-1; the D gene is possibly TRBD2 (6 bases). Germline CDR1 and CDR2: MNHNY and SVGAGI (reference sequence). V gave up 3 bases and J gave up 2 bases, with 11 bases separating them. The CDR3 consists of 15 residues. Written as DNA, the CDR3 is TGTGCCAGCAGTTATGGGGCGGGAACCTACAATGAGCAGTTCTTC. It translates to CASSYGAGTYNEQFF.